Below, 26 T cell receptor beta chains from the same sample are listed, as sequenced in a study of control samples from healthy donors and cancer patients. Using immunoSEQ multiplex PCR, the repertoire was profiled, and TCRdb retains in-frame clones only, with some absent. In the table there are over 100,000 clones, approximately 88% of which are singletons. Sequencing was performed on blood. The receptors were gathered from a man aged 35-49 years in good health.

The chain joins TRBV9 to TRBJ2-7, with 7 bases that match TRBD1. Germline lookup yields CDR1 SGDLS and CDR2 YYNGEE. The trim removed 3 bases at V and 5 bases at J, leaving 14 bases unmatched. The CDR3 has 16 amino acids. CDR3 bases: TGTGCCAGCAGCGACTCCCGGGCAGGGGGTCGCGACGAGCAGTACTTC. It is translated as CASSDSRAGGRDEQYF. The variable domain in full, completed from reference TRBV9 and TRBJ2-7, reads DSGVTQTPKHLITATGQRVTLRCSPRSGDLSVYWYQQSLDQGLQFLIQYYNGEERAKGNILERFSAQQFPDLHSELNLSSLELGDSALYFCASSDSRAGGRDEQYFGPGTRLTVT.

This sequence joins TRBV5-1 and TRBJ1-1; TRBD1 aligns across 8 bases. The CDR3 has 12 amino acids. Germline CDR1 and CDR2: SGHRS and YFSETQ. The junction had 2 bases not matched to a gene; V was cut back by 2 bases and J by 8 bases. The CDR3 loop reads CASSFRQGEAFF. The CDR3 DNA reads TGCGCCAGCAGCTTCCGACAGGGGGAAGCTTTCTTT.

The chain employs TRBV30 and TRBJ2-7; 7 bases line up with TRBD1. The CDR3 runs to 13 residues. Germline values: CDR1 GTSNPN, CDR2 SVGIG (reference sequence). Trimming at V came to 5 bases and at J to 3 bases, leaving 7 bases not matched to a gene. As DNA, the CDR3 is TGTGCCTGGTCCCGGGACAGCAACTACGAGCAGTACTTC. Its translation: CAWSRDSNYEQYF.

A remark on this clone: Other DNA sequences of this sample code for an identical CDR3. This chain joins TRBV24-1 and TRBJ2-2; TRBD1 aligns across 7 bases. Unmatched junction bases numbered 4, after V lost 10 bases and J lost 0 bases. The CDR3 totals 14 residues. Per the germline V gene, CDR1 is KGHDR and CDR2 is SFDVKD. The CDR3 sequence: CATNGQANTGELFF. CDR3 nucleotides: TGTGCCACAAATGGACAGGCGAACACCGGGGAGCTGTTTTTT.

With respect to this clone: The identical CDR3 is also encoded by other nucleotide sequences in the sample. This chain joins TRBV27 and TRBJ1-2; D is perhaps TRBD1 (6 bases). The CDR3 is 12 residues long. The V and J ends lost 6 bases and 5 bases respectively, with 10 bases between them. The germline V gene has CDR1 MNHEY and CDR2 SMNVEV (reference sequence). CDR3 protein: CASSLQGYGYTF. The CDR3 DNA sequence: TGTGCCAGCAGCCTACAGGGTTATGGCTACACCTTC.

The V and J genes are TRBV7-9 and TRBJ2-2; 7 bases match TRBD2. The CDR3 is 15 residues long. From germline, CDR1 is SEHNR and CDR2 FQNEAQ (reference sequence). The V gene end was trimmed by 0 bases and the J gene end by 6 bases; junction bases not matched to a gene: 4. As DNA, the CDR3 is TGTGCCAGCAGCTTAGCGGGGGGGTCTGCCGGGGAGCTGTTTTTT. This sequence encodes CASSLAGGSAGELFF.

The CDR3 sequence: CASSSTGTYEQFF. CDR3 nucleotide sequence: TGTGCCAGCAGCTCCACAGGGACCTACGAGCAGTTCTTC. V gene TRBV7-2 combines with J gene TRBJ2-1; D is perhaps TRBD1 (6 bases). The CDR3 contains 13 residues. V dropped 4 bases and J dropped 10 bases, with 14 bases sitting between them. CDR1 and CDR2 from the germline V gene are SGHTA and FQGNSA.

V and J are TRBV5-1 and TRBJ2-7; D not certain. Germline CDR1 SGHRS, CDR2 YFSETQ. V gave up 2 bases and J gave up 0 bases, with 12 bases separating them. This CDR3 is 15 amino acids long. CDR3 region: CASSFGVSYSYEQYF. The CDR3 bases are TGCGCCAGCAGCTTTGGGGTGTCCTACTCCTACGAGCAGTACTTC.

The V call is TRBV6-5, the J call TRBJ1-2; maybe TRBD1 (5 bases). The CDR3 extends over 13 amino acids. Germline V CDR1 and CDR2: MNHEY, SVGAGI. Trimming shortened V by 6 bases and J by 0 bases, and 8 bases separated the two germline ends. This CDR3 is CASRKDTNYGYTF. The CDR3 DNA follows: TGTGCCAGCAGGAAGGACACTAACTATGGCTACACCTTC.

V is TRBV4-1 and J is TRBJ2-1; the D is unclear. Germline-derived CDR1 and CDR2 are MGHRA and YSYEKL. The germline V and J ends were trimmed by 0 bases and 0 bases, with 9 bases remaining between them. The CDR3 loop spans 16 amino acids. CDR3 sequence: CASSQDGSASYNEQFF. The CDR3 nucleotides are TGCGCCAGCAGCCAAGATGGGTCGGCCTCCTACAATGAGCAGTTCTTC.

Here the CDR3 reads CSVVDSINQPQHF. In nucleotides, the CDR3 is TGCAGCGTCGTAGACAGTATCAATCAGCCCCAGCATTTT. The chain couples TRBV29-1 to TRBJ1-5; D may be TRBD1 (5 bases). Trimming took off 6 bases at V and 3 bases at J, with 12 bases between the two ends. The CDR3 is 13 amino acids. CDR1 is SQVTM and CDR2 is ANQGSEA in the germline V gene.

CDR3 protein: CASSLQGTVRGTQYF. CDR3 sequence (DNA): TGTGCCAGCAGTTTACAAGGGACAGTAAGGGGTACGCAGTATTTT. This chain links TRBV27 with TRBJ2-3; 7 nucleotides align to TRBD1. The ends lost 2 bases at V and 8 bases at J; junction bases unmatched: 10. Germline CDR1 MNHEY, CDR2 SMNVEV (reference sequence). The CDR3 length is 15 residues.

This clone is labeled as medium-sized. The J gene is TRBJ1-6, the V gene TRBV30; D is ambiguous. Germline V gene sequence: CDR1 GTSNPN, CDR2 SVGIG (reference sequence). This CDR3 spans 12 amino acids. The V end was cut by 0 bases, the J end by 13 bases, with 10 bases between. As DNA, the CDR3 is TGTGCCTGGAGTGTAAGGGAAAGGCCCCTCCACTTT. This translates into CAWSVRERPLHF. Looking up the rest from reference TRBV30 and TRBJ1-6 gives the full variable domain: SQTIHQWPATLVQPVGSPLSLECTVEGTSNPNLYWYRQAAGRGLQLLFYSVGIGQISSEVPQNLSASRPQDRQFILSSKKLLLSDSGFYLCAWSVRERPLHFGNGTRLTVT.

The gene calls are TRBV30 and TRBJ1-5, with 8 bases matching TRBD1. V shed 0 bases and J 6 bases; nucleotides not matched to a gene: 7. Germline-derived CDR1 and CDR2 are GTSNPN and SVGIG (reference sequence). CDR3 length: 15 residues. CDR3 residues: CAWSVSDRAAQPQHF. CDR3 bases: TGTGCCTGGAGTGTATCGGACAGGGCGGCTCAGCCCCAGCATTTT.

CDR3 protein: CASRGQYNSPLHF. CDR3 nucleotides: TGTGCCAGCAGGGGACAGTATAATTCACCCCTCCACTTT. V and J are TRBV28 and TRBJ1-6; 7 positions agree with TRBD1. This CDR3 has 13 amino acids. Germline V gene sequence: CDR1 MDHEN, CDR2 SYDVKM. The V and J ends lost 6 bases and 4 bases, in that order; junction bases with no gene match: 0.

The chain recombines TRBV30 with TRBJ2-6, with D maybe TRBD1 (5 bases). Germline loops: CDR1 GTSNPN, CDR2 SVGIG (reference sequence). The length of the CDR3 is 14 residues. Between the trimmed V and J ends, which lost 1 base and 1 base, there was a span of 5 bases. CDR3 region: CAWSAGSGANVLTF. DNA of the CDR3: TGTGCCTGGAGTGCAGGGTCTGGGGCCAACGTCCTGACTTTC.

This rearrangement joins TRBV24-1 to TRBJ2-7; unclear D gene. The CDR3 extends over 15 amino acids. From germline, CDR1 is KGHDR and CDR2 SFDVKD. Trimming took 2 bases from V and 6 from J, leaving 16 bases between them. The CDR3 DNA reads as TGTGCCACCAGTGATTCAGGATCCCTAAGTTTCGAGCAGTACTTC. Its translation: CATSDSGSLSFEQYF.

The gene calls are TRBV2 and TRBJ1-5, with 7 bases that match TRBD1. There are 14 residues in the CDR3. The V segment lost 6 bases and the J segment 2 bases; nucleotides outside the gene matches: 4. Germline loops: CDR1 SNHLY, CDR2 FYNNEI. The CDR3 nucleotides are TGTGCCAGCAGGGGTGACAGGGGCAATCAGCCCCAGCATTTT. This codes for CASRGDRGNQPQHF.

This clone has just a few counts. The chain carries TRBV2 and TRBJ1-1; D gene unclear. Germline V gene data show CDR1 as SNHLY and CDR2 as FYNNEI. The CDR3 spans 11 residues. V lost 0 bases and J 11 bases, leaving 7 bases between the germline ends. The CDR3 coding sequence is TGTGCCAGCAGTGAAGCCTGGAGCGCTTTCTTT. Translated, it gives CASSEAWSAFF.

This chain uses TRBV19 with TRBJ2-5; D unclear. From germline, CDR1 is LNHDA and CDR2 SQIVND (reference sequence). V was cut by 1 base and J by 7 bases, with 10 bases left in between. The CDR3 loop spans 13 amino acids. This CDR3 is CASSIGREGTQYF. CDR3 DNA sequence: TGTGCCAGTAGTATAGGGCGAGAAGGGACCCAGTACTTC.

The CDR3 DNA is TGTGCCAGCGGAGTAGCGAGAAATACGGAGCAGTACTTC. Residues: CASGVARNTEQYF. The rearrangement joins TRBV6-5 to TRBJ2-7; D may be TRBD2 (5 bases). The germline gives CDR1 MNHEY, CDR2 SVGAGI. The length of the CDR3 is 13 residues. V lost 8 bases to trimming and J lost 7 bases, with 18 bases between them.

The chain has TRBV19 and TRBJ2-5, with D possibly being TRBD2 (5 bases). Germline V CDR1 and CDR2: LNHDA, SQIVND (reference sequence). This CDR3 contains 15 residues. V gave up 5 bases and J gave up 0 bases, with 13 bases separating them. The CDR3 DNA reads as TGTGCCAGTAGTCCCCGGGGTGCGTACCAAGAGACCCAGTACTTC. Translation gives CASSPRGAYQETQYF.

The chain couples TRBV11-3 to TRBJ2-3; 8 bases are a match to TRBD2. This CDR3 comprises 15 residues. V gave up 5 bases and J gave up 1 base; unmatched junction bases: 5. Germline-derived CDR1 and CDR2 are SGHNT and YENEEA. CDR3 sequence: CASSTAGGRTDTQYF. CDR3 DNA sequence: TGTGCCAGCAGCACCGCGGGGGGACGCACAGATACGCAGTATTTT.

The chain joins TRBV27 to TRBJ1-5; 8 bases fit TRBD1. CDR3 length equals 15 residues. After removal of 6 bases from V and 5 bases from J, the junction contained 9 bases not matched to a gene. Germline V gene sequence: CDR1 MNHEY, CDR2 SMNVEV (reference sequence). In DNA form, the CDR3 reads TGTGCCAGCAGCATAACGGGGACAGGCTATCAGCCCCAGCATTTT. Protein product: CASSITGTGYQPQHF.

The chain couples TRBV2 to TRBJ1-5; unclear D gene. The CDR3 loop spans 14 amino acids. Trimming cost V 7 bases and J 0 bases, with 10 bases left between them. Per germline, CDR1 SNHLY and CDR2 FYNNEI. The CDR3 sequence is CASNEGHSNQPQHF. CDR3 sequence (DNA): TGTGCCAGCAATGAGGGCCATAGCAATCAGCCCCAGCATTTT.

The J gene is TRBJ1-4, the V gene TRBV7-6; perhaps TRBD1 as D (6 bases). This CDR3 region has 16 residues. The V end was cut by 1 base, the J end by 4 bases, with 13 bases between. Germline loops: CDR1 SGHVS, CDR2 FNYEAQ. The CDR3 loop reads CASSLGGDTYNEKLFF. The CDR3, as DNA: TGTGCCAGCAGCTTAGGGGGGGACACTTATAATGAAAAACTGTTTTTT.